This T cell receptor beta chain was recorded in a study of T cells in Graves' hyperthyroidism and ophthalmopathy. Findings and limits, study-wide: By a 13 V-J model, ophthalmopathy was set apart from stable hyperthyroidism.

After removal of 6 bases from V and 8 bases from J, the junction contained 7 bases not matched to a gene. CDR3 length: 12 amino acids. Germline V gene data show CDR1 as SQVTM and CDR2 as ANQGSEA. What was amplified from RNA transcripts were TCR beta CDR3 regions. The HTBI set primed first-round TCR CDR3 RT-PCR. TCRdb used MiXCR to reprocess the multiplex PCR reads, holding one entry per CDR3 protein. The table shows about 720,000 distinct CDR3 sequences, with about a sixth occurring only once. Clinical symptoms, serum thyroxine, TRAb, thyroid ultrasound and orbital computed tomography informed diagnoses. PBMCs were derived from about 10 ml fresh peripheral blood. The sample holds a few counts of this clonotype. The antigen is undetermined.

The receptor's source is a man between 18 and 35 years old with Graves' hyperthyroidism. The J gene is TRBJ1-2, the V gene TRBV29-1; 9 nucleotides line up with TRBD1. Sequenced material: blood. In DNA, the CDR3 is TGCAGCGTCGGCGGGACAGGGAAGGGCTACACCTTC. Translating gives CSVGGTGKGYTF. The whole variable domain, filled in from reference TRBV29-1 and TRBJ1-2, reads SAVISQKPSRDICQRGTSLTIQCQVDSQVTMMFWYRQQPGQSLTLIATANQGSEATYESGFVIDKFPISRPNLTFSTLTVSNMSPEDSSIYLCSVGGTGKGYTFGSGTRLTVV.